Each of the 21 T cell receptor beta chains below was sequenced from the same sample in a study of cytomegalovirus exposure and HLA in healthy donors. PCR involved 60 Vbeta and 13 Jbeta primers. The table came from immunoSEQ multiplex PCR; TCRdb's copy has only in-frame clones and leaves some out. The sample holds over 200,000 clones, 78% seen once. Sequencing input: PBMCs. These receptors all come from a male donor in good health and CMV-seronegative.

CDR3 sequence reads: CASSPWVGTSGREVAGELFF. The CDR3 nucleotides are TGTGCCAGCAGCCCCTGGGTGGGGACTAGCGGGAGGGAAGTCGCCGGGGAGCTGTTTTTT. V gene TRBV7-3 combines with J gene TRBJ2-2; 16 bases fit TRBD2. CDR1 SGHTA and CDR2 FQGTGA come from the germline V gene. The CDR3 loop spans 20 amino acids. Trimming at V came to 5 bases and at J to 6 bases, leaving 15 bases not matched to a gene.

The chain uses TRBV7-9 and TRBJ2-1; the D gene is possibly TRBD1 (5 bases). Trimming cost V 4 bases and J 11 bases, with 12 bases left between them. Germline V gene data show CDR1 as SEHNR and CDR2 as FQNEAQ (reference sequence). This CDR3 comprises 12 residues. The CDR3 coding sequence is TGTGCCAGCAGCTCCGCGACAGAGAAGCAGTTCTTC. Translation: CASSSATEKQFF.

This chain uses TRBV5-4 with TRBJ2-1; 10 bases map to TRBD1. The CDR3 totals 16 residues. The germline gives CDR1 SGHNT, CDR2 YYREEE (reference sequence). The junction had 7 bases not matched to a gene; V was cut back by 1 base and J by 6 bases. CDR3 sequence reads: CASSLIGTGAGNEQFF. CDR3 sequence (DNA): TGTGCCAGCAGCTTGATAGGGACAGGGGCTGGCAATGAGCAGTTCTTC.

The CDR3 DNA reads TGCGCCAGCAGTCAATCATTCGGGACAGGGGGCGACGAGCAGTACTTC. This codes for CASSQSFGTGGDEQYF. The chain is built from TRBV23-1 and TRBJ2-7; TRBD1 aligns across 12 bases. TRBV23-1 is annotated as an ORF whose role is uncertain. V was pared by 0 bases and J by 5 bases, with 5 bases of the junction left unmatched. The CDR3 spans 16 residues.

The J gene is TRBJ2-6, the V gene TRBV9, with D maybe TRBD1 (6 bases). The CDR3 extends over 15 amino acids. Germline loops: CDR1 SGDLS, CDR2 YYNGEE. The V end lost 1 base, the J end lost 4 bases, and 9 bases lay between the germline ends. The CDR3 protein is CASSVPGAGANVLTF. The CDR3 DNA is TGTGCCAGCAGCGTACCAGGGGCCGGGGCCAACGTCCTGACTTTC.

This chain links TRBV28 with TRBJ1-2; maybe TRBD1 (6 bases). This CDR3 region has 15 residues. In germline, CDR1 is MDHEN, CDR2 SYDVKM. V was cut by 6 bases and J by 4 bases, with 18 bases left in between. The CDR3: CASRPKGGVVYGYTF. The CDR3 DNA reads TGTGCCAGCAGGCCTAAAGGGGGGGTGGTCTATGGCTACACCTTC.

The V call is TRBV7-8, the J call TRBJ2-5; D is ambiguous. The DNA end is more similar to TRBJ2-7, so the J call may be wrong. The CDR3 runs 14 residues. Germline V lookup: CDR1 SGHVS, CDR2 FQNEAQ. The DNA of the CDR3 is TGTGCCAGCAGCACAGCTACCCTTGAGTACGAGCAGTACTTC. Translated: CASSTATLEYEQYF.

This chain joins TRBV7-3 and TRBJ2-3; a weak D match, TRBD2 (5 bases). From germline, CDR1 is SGHTA and CDR2 FQGTGA. V shed 4 bases and J shed 6 bases, with 17 bases lying between them. The CDR3 has 15 amino acids. The CDR3 nucleotides read TGTGCCAGCAGCTCCCGAGGACTGTCGGCGGATACGCAGTATTTT. It translates to CASSSRGLSADTQYF.

The J gene is TRBJ1-1, the V gene TRBV27; 9 positions match TRBD1. Germline trimming cut 3 bases from V and 10 bases from J; bases unmatched to any gene: 12. Germline V lookup: CDR1 MNHEY, CDR2 SMNVEV (reference sequence). This CDR3 contains 15 residues. This CDR3 reads CASSLSRDRAFGAFF. The CDR3 nucleotides are TGTGCCAGCAGTTTGTCCCGGGACAGGGCTTTTGGAGCTTTCTTT.

The J gene is TRBJ2-7, the V gene TRBV6-1; 8 bases map to TRBD2. CDR3 length: 14 residues. J gave up 5 bases and V 6 bases, and 9 bases lay outside the gene matches. Germline CDR1 MNHNS, CDR2 SASEGT. CDR3 bases: TGTGCCAGCAGGGGACTAGAGAACCGTAACGAGCAGTACTTC. This encodes CASRGLENRNEQYF.

V gene TRBV30 combines with J gene TRBJ2-5, with D tentatively TRBD2 (6 bases). Germline V gives CDR1 GTSNPN, CDR2 SVGIG (reference sequence). The CDR3 spans 12 residues. With 4 bases removed from V and 2 bases from J, the gap between germline ends came to 8 bases. In DNA, the CDR3 is TGTGCCTGGACGGAGGGACAAGAGACCCAGTACTTC. This gives the protein CAWTEGQETQYF.

A few counts support this clone. The rearrangement joins TRBV5-1 to TRBJ2-4; maybe TRBD1 (5 bases). Looked up from germline, CDR1 is SGHRS and CDR2 is YFSETQ. V lost 0 bases to trimming and J lost 3 bases, with 10 bases between them. This CDR3 is 15 amino acids long. The CDR3 sequence is CASSLEATVKNIQYF. In DNA form, the CDR3 reads TGCGCCAGCAGCTTGGAGGCGACAGTCAAAAACATTCAGTACTTC. The variable domain in full, completed from reference TRBV5-1 and TRBJ2-4, reads KAGVTQTPRYLIKTRGQQVTLSCSPISGHRSVSWYQQTPGQGLQFLFEYFSETQRNKGNFPGRFSGRQFSNSRSEMNVSTLELGDSALYLCASSLEATVKNIQYFGAGTRLSVL.

This clone has a single count. Mismatch with germline at one junction end may stem from a read error. The chain joins TRBV7-9 to TRBJ2-2; D is uncertain. From germline, CDR1 is SEHNR and CDR2 FQNEAQ (reference sequence). The CDR3 sequence is 14 residues long. The CDR3 DNA reads TGTTCCAGCAGCTTAGAAAGCTCGGCCGGGGAGCTGTTTTTT. Protein product: CSSSLESSAGELFF.

This chain links TRBV29-1 with TRBJ1-5; no clear D. The CDR3 contains 13 residues. Germline-derived CDR1 and CDR2 are SQVTM and ANQGSEA. Trimming shortened V by 7 bases and J by 9 bases, and 19 bases separated the two germline ends. Written as DNA, the CDR3 is TGCAGCGCCAATCTCGCCGAGGAGGGGCCCCAGCATTTT. This translates into CSANLAEEGPQHF.

This clone was observed a single time. This chain joins TRBV13 and TRBJ2-7, with a tentative D call TRBD1 (7 bases). Between the trimmed V and J ends, which lost 0 bases and 3 bases, there was a span of 15 bases. Germline V gene data show CDR1 as PRHDT and CDR2 as FYEKMQ (reference sequence). CDR3 length: 16 amino acids. DNA for the CDR3: TGTGCCAGCAGCTTAGGCCCCAGGGGGGAGGACTACGAGCAGTACTTC. It yields the protein CASSLGPRGEDYEQYF. The full variable domain, with the rest looked up from reference TRBV13 and TRBJ2-7, is AAGVIQSPRHLIKEKRETATLKCYPIPRHDTVYWYQQGPGQDPQFLISFYEKMQSDKGSIPDRFSAQQFSDYHSELNMSSLELGDSALYFCASSLGPRGEDYEQYFGPGTRLTVT.

The sample holds one count of this clone. This rearrangement joins TRBV6-4 to TRBJ2-1; TRBD2 aligns across 13 bases. The length of the CDR3 is 15 residues. V shed 2 bases and J 15 bases; nucleotides not matched to a gene: 10. CDR1 is MRHNA, CDR2 SNTAGT, per germline. The CDR3 DNA reads as TGTGCCAGCAGTGACAATGGACTAGCGGGAGTGTCGCTGTTCTTC. Amino acid sequence: CASSDNGLAGVSLFF.

The chain links TRBV6-6 to TRBJ2-3; D may be TRBD2 (5 bases). CDR1 and CDR2 (germline): MNHNY, SVGAGI (reference sequence). Trimming left V 4 bases short and J 6 bases short, with 8 bases between. The CDR3 extends over 12 amino acids. The CDR3 DNA is TGTGCCAGCAGTTCCCCGGGGGATACGCAGTATTTT. It translates to CASSSPGDTQYF.

This clone has just one count. V is TRBV9 and J is TRBJ1-3; 9 nucleotides agree with TRBD1. The CDR3 spans 15 residues. V shed 2 bases, J shed 8 bases, and the junction held 8 bases outside the gene matches. Germline CDR1 SGDLS, CDR2 YYNGEE. The CDR3 sequence is CASSVEGDRVDTIYF. CDR3 in DNA: TGTGCCAGCAGCGTCGAAGGGGACAGGGTTGACACCATATATTTT.

V and J are TRBV7-9 and TRBJ1-1, with 7 bases identical to TRBD1. V was pared by 5 bases and J by 3 bases, with 12 bases of the junction left unmatched. Germline V gene lookup returns CDR1 SEHNR and CDR2 FQNEAQ (reference sequence). The CDR3 extends over 16 amino acids. CDR3 DNA: TGTGCCAGCAGCAATGACAGGGTCGGGGCCTACACTGAAGCTTTCTTT. This sequence encodes CASSNDRVGAYTEAFF.

CDR3 sequence reads: CASSPPSGSTYNEQFF. The CDR3 DNA sequence: TGTGCCAGCAGCCCCCCAAGCGGGAGCACCTACAATGAGCAGTTCTTC. This sequence joins TRBV7-2 and TRBJ2-1; 8 bases are a match to TRBD2. The CDR3 runs 16 residues. Unmatched junction bases numbered 8, after V lost 5 bases and J lost 2 bases. Germline V CDR1 and CDR2: SGHTA, FQGNSA.

This clone was detected once. This rearrangement joins TRBV10-3 to TRBJ1-1; perhaps TRBD1 as D (5 bases). CDR1 is ENHRY and CDR2 is SYGVKD in the germline V gene. Trimming left V 5 bases short and J 1 base short, with 14 bases between. The CDR3 extends over 15 amino acids. CDR3 sequence (DNA): TGTGCCATCAGTCCACAGGTGGTAGGGAACACTGAAGCTTTCTTT. Translating it yields CAISPQVVGNTEAFF.